The clone carrying this T cell receptor beta chain was detected many times. The target antigen is unknown. Every sample yielded at least 7 million isolated PBMCs. These data originate in a study of blood T cells in healthy people across ages. Study-level background: Template switching captured about one barcoded beta molecule per two T cells.

Germline V gene sequence: CDR1 SGHTA, CDR2 FQGNSA. V lost 4 bases and J 5 bases, leaving 14 bases between the germline ends. CDR3 length: 14 amino acids. Combining a sample-barcoded 5' primer with a J-beta primer mix, a second PCR ran for 7 to 11 cycles. Unique molecular identifiers of 12 random nucleotides labeled each cDNA. TCRdb re-analysed the 5' RACE reads in MiXCR, keeping a single row per CDR3 protein. This table has 720,000 or so distinct CDR3 sequences, 40% to 45% appearing once. Broader study findings: TCR beta diversity per million T cells fell roughly linearly with age.

This rearrangement joins TRBV7-2 to TRBJ2-5, with D maybe TRBD2 (5 bases). The specimen was blood. This TCR was recovered from a man of 80 years or more in good health. CDR3 loop: CASSYSSGPETQYF. CDR3 nucleotides: TGTGCCAGCAGCTACTCAAGCGGTCCGGAGACCCAGTACTTC.